Sequencing of this T cell receptor (beta chain) was carried out in a study of T-cell reconstitution after alpha-beta-depleted transplantation in children. Study outcomes and limitations: Surviving recipient T cells and thymic progenitors produced the high day-60 TCRbeta diversity seen in some patients. The origin of alpha-beta T cells about two months after transplant was reportedly several hundred expanded graft clones.

Germline CDR1 and CDR2: MNHEY and SVGAGI. Trimming cost V 10 bases and J 2 bases, with 18 bases left between them. The CDR3 is 15 amino acids. Preparing the TCRbeta library involved the use of unique molecular identifiers. TCRdb called the PCR reads again in MiXCR, with one record for every CDR3 protein. Among 200,000 to 250,000 distinct CDR3 sequences listed, 11% were seen once. This clonotype was found many times. Its cognate antigen is unknown. This chain links TRBV6-5 with TRBJ2-1; weak D call: TRBD2 (6 bases). Material: PBMCs, obtained before TCRalphabeta/CD19-depleted stem cell transplant. The sequence derives from a child under two years old with acute myeloid leukemia, due to receive a stem cell transplant. CDR3 DNA: TGTGCCACCTCAACTCTAGCGTGGACCTACAATGAGCAGTTCTTC. Protein: CATSTLAWTYNEQFF.